Presented here are 14 T cell receptor beta chains from one specimen sequenced in a study of blood T cells in healthy people across ages. Through a sample-barcoded 5' primer and a J-beta primer mix, a second PCR was run for roughly 6 to 12 cycles. TCRdb reanalysed the 5' RACE reads using MiXCR and keeps one entry per CDR3 protein. The sample has roughly 680,000 distinct CDR3 sequences, 45% to 60% seen once. The sample consisted of blood. The receptors originated from a woman of 80 years or more in good health.

With regard to this clonotype: This may be a read error, as it is one base from a much larger clone. The chain combines TRBV20-1 with TRBJ2-1, with 11 bases aligning to TRBD1. V gave up 6 bases and J gave up 7 bases; unmatched junction bases: 8. CDR1 is DFQATT and CDR2 is SNEGSKA in the germline V gene (reference sequence). This CDR3 is built from 14 residues. The DNA of the CDR3 is TGCAGTGCGCACGCCGGGACAGGGGGAAATGAGCAGTTCTTC. It encodes CSAHAGTGGNEQFF.

In this sample, this clonotype turned up many times. A read error may be the cause here, since a much bigger clone is one base away. This rearrangement joins TRBV20-1 to TRBJ2-5; 14 bases are shared with TRBD2. Germline CDR1 DFQATT, CDR2 SNEGSKA (reference sequence). The V and J ends lost 4 bases and 11 bases, in that order; junction bases with no gene match: 12. This CDR3 has 15 residues. CDR3 DNA sequence: TGCAGTGCTACAGATGGGACTAGCGGGAGCAATGAGCAGTACTTC. This gives the protein CSATDGTSGSNEQYF.

This clonotype was seen a handful of times. The chain uses TRBV12-3 or TRBV12-4 and TRBJ1-5; D gene ambiguous. CDR3 size: 16 residues. V was cut by 9 bases and J by 1 base, with 19 bases left in between. CDR3 DNA sequence: TGTGCCAGGCACTGCTCACAGTTCTCGAGCAATCAGCCCCAGCATTTT. Translated: CARHCSQFSSNQPQHF.

This clonotype was counted many times. This chain connects TRBV12-3 or TRBV12-4 to TRBJ2-1, with D perhaps TRBD1 (5 bases). V was cut by 6 bases and J by 7 bases, with 22 bases left in between. The CDR3 contains 16 residues. The chain's CDR3 is CASSSSQAGFRNEQFF. The CDR3 DNA follows: TGTGCCAGCAGCTCCTCTCAGGCAGGGTTTAGGAATGAGCAGTTCTTC.

In the case of this clonotype: Possible read error: a much larger clone is one base away. V gene TRBV27 combines with J gene TRBJ1-2; D is undetermined. Looked up from germline, CDR1 is MNHEY and CDR2 is SMNVEV (reference sequence). The CDR3 has 13 amino acids. V gave up 2 bases and J gave up 5 bases, with 9 bases separating them. The CDR3 nucleotides are TGTGCCAGCAGTTTAAAGGGCAGGTATGGCTACACCTTC. Protein sequence: CASSLKGRYGYTF.

This clonotype has at least ten counts. This chain links TRBV7-2 with TRBJ2-7; no clear D. The CDR3 length is 14 residues. V was shortened by 5 bases and J by 2 bases, with 13 bases between the two germline ends. CDR1 is SGHTA and CDR2 is FQGNSA in the germline V gene. CDR3 loop: CASSPMGSPYEQYF. CDR3 bases: TGTGCCAGCAGCCCAATGGGGTCACCCTACGAGCAGTACTTC.

The V gene is TRBV10-3, the J gene TRBJ2-1; D uncertain. The germline CDR1 and CDR2 sequences are ENHRY and SYGVKD. Trimming pared 5 bases from V and 7 bases from J, leaving 15 bases between. CDR3 length: 14 residues. CDR3 residues: CAISPMATKNEQFF. CDR3 coding DNA: TGTGCCATCAGTCCCATGGCCACTAAGAATGAGCAGTTCTTC.

For this clonotype: Just one base apart from a much larger clone, this may be a read error. The V gene is TRBV29-1, the J gene TRBJ2-7; 10 bases agree with TRBD1. The germline V gene encodes CDR1 SQVTM and CDR2 ANQGSEA. Unmatched junction bases numbered 10, after V lost 4 bases and J lost 7 bases. There are 14 residues in the CDR3. CDR3 in amino acids: CSVGGDRGYNEQYF. DNA for the CDR3: TGCAGCGTTGGGGGGGACAGGGGATACAATGAGCAGTACTTC.

The chain combines TRBV4-2 with TRBJ2-1; D is ambiguous. With 0 bases removed from V and 3 bases from J, the gap between germline ends came to 12 bases. The CDR3 has 16 residues. The germline V gene has CDR1 LGHNA and CDR2 YNFKEQ. Here the CDR3 DNA reads TGTGCCAGCAGCCAAGACTCGGCCCTCCTCTACAATGAGCAGTTCTTC. The encoded protein is CASSQDSALLYNEQFF.

The V and J genes are TRBV7-9 and TRBJ2-5; D is ambiguous. Germline loops: CDR1 SEHNR, CDR2 FQNEAQ (reference sequence). V gave up 1 base and J gave up 6 bases, with 15 bases separating them. The CDR3 sequence is 15 residues long. The CDR3 DNA is TGTGCCAGCAGCTTAGATGTAGGCGTTTTGCAGACCCAGTACTTC. Amino acids: CASSLDVGVLQTQYF.

The table lists this clonotype with a count of one. The DNA of the CDR3 is TGTGCCAGCAGCTTTACAGGGTACGATGGCTACACCTTC. Translating it yields CASSFTGYDGYTF. The genes are TRBV7-2 and TRBJ1-2, with D possibly matching TRBD1 (6 bases). CDR1 SGHTA and CDR2 FQGNSA come from the germline V gene. The V end was cut by 3 bases, the J end by 6 bases, with 11 bases between. This CDR3 is built from 13 residues.

This clonotype was counted once. The chain carries TRBV2 and TRBJ2-3; D perhaps matches TRBD2 (5 bases). The V and J ends lost 6 bases and 10 bases respectively, with 14 bases between them. CDR3 length: 12 residues. Germline CDR1 reads SNHLY; CDR2 reads FYNNEI. CDR3 DNA sequence: TGTGCCAGCAGCCAAGCGGCGCAGGCGCAGTATTTT. Encoded protein: CASSQAAQAQYF.

About this clonotype itself: Sequence at one end of the junction differs from germline and may be a read error. The V gene is TRBV6-6, the J gene TRBJ2-5; tentatively, D is TRBD2 (6 bases). Germline CDR1 MNHNY, CDR2 SVGAGI (reference sequence). There are 13 residues in the CDR3. As DNA, the CDR3 is TGTGCCAGCAGGCCCACTAGCACAGAGGCCCAGTACTTC. It translates to CASRPTSTEAQYF.

The gene calls are TRBV7-8 and TRBJ2-7; the D is unclear. CDR3 length: 16 residues. V dropped 6 bases and J dropped 2 bases, with 20 bases sitting between them. The germline V gene has CDR1 SGHVS and CDR2 FQNEAQ. This CDR3 reads CASRPIVGVGAYEQYF. Here the CDR3 DNA reads TGTGCCAGCAGGCCAATAGTTGGGGTTGGAGCCTACGAGCAGTACTTC.